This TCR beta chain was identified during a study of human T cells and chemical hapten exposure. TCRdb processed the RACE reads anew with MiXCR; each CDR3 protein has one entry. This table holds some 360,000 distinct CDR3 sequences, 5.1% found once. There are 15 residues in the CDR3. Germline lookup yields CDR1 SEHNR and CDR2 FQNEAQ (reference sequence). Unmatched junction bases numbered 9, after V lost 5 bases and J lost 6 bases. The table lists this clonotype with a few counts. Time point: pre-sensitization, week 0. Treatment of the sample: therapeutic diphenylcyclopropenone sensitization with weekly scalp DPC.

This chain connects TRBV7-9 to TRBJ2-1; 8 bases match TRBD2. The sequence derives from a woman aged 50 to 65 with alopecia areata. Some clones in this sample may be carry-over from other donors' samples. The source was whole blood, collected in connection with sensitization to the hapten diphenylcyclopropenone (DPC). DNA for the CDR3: TGTGCCAGCAGCCCAGGGACTAGGGGGGGCAATGAGCAGTTCTTC. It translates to CASSPGTRGGNEQFF.